What follows are 13 T cell receptor beta chains derived from one specimen sequenced in a study of shared clonotypes between healthy human individuals. Clones were sequenced by immunoSEQ multiplex PCR, and TCRdb holds only the in-frame ones, with some missing. The repertoire has hundreds of thousands of clones, around 92% of them found once; the top ten carry more than 20%. Only CD45RO-negative cells positively selected for CCR7 counted as naive CD8 cells, so terminally differentiated effector memory CD45RA+ cells were excluded. Sequencing was done on a sample of naive CD8+ T cells sorted from blood. The receptors here all came from a man younger than 45 in good health.

This chain uses TRBV4-1 with TRBJ2-7; unclear D gene. Germline CDR1 is MGHRA and CDR2 is YSYEKL. CDR3 length: 17 residues. V was clipped by 0 bases and J by 9 bases, with 24 bases between them. This chain's CDR3 is CASSQDIGQLNREGQYF. The CDR3 DNA sequence: TGCGCCAGCAGCCAAGATATAGGCCAGCTCAATCGCGAAGGGCAGTACTTC.

The V call is TRBV29-1, the J call TRBJ2-7; a possible D gene is TRBD1 (6 bases). The CDR3 covers 14 residues. The germline gives CDR1 SQVTM, CDR2 ANQGSEA. V lost 4 bases and J 0 bases, leaving 13 bases between the germline ends. The CDR3 DNA sequence: TGCAGCGTTGTTCCAGGGGAAAACTCCTACGAGCAGTACTTC. As protein: CSVVPGENSYEQYF.

The rearrangement uses TRBV7-9 and TRBJ2-3; no clear D gene. Trimming cost V 6 bases and J 0 bases, with 13 bases left between them. This CDR3 contains 15 residues. CDR1 and CDR2 (germline): SEHNR, FQNEAQ (reference sequence). The DNA of the CDR3 is TGTGCCAGCAGTTACCACCCTACTAGCACAGATACGCAGTATTTT. This encodes CASSYHPTSTDTQYF.

The rearrangement links TRBV12-5 to TRBJ2-2; D might be TRBD2 (5 bases). V was shortened by 1 base and J by 6 bases, with 12 bases between the two germline ends. Germline loops: CDR1 LGHNT, CDR2 FRNRAP. This CDR3 has 15 residues. CDR3: CASGLDPGRAGELFF. CDR3 DNA sequence: TGTGCTAGTGGTTTGGACCCCGGGCGGGCCGGGGAGCTGTTTTTT.

This clone was seen just once. V and J are TRBV7-2 and TRBJ2-7; 7 nucleotides align to TRBD1. Germline CDR1 is SGHTA and CDR2 is FQGNSA. This CDR3 region has 15 residues. V was clipped by 7 bases and J by 5 bases; unmatched bases: 14. CDR3 sequence (DNA): TGTGCCAGCACCCAGGGGGTCGGGCCTCTCGACGAGCAGTACTTC. Translated, it gives CASTQGVGPLDEQYF.

This clone was detected once. This sequence joins TRBV4-1 and TRBJ2-4; 12 bases are shared with TRBD2. The CDR3 covers 18 residues. Germline CDR1 and CDR2: MGHRA and YSYEKL. J was trimmed by 0 bases and V by 3 bases; bases with no gene match: 6. Here the CDR3 DNA reads TGCGCCAGCAGCCAGTGGACTAGCGGGGACCTAGCCAAAAACATTCAGTACTTC. It specifies CASSQWTSGDLAKNIQYF.

Concerning this clone: Germline and junction disagree at one end, which may indicate a read error. The chain has TRBV18 and TRBJ2-1, with D tentatively TRBD2 (6 bases). Germline lookup yields CDR1 KGHSH and CDR2 LQKENI. The length of the CDR3 is 13 residues. The DNA of the CDR3 is TGTGCCAGCTCACCCGAGGCCGGGAGCATTCATCTCTTC. This encodes CASSPEAGSIHLF.

The V gene is TRBV28, the J gene TRBJ2-1; no definite D call. Germline CDR1 reads MDHEN; CDR2 reads SYDVKM. With 1 base removed from V and 9 bases from J, the gap between germline ends came to 10 bases. The CDR3 runs 13 residues. The DNA for the CDR3 is TGTGCCAGCAGTTTATTGCCCCGAAGTGAGCAGTTCTTC. Its protein is CASSLLPRSEQFF.

The chain is built from TRBV10-3 and TRBJ2-6; 9 nucleotides agree with TRBD1. Trimming cost V 3 bases and J 1 base; bases outside gene matches: 7. The CDR3 has 18 amino acids. In germline, CDR1 is ENHRY, CDR2 SYGVKD. The chain's CDR3 is CAISDPGQGLSGANVLTF. The CDR3 DNA is TGTGCCATCAGTGATCCGGGACAGGGTCTTTCTGGGGCCAACGTCCTGACTTTC.

Written as DNA, the CDR3 is TGTGCCAGCAGCTCCTCATTCGGGACAGGAAACTATGGCTACACCTTC. Translated: CASSSSFGTGNYGYTF. This chain connects TRBV7-9 to TRBJ1-2; TRBD1 aligns across 8 bases. CDR1 is SEHNR, CDR2 FQNEAQ, per germline (reference sequence). Trimming at V came to 4 bases and at J to 2 bases, leaving 9 bases not matched to a gene. The CDR3 consists of 16 residues.

The chain is built from TRBV7-9 and TRBJ2-7; TRBD1 or TRBD2 may be the D gene (6 bases each). Germline values: CDR1 SEHNR, CDR2 FQNEAQ (reference sequence). V was pared by 4 bases and J by 6 bases, with 16 bases between. This CDR3 spans 14 amino acids. CDR3 nucleotides: TGTGCCAGCAGCTCGCGGGACGCCAGGGGCGAGCAGTACTTC. Amino acids: CASSSRDARGEQYF. The entire variable domain, with the rest obtained from reference TRBV7-9 and TRBJ2-7, is as follows: DTGVSQNPRHKITKRGQNVTFRCDPISEHNRLYWYRQTLGQGPEFLTYFQNEAQLEKSRLLSDRFSAERPKGSFSTLEIQRTEQGDSAMYLCASSSRDARGEQYFGPGTRLTVT.

The chain recombines TRBV27 with TRBJ2-2, with 12 bases matching TRBD2. Trimming took 5 bases from V and 6 from J; bases not matched to a gene: 10. Per the germline V gene, CDR1 is MNHEY and CDR2 is SMNVEV (reference sequence). The CDR3 covers 17 residues. CDR3 in DNA: TGTGCCAGCAGTCCCTGGACTAGCGGGATCGTGTCCGGGGAGCTGTTTTTT. This encodes CASSPWTSGIVSGELFF.

The chain is built from TRBV28 and TRBJ1-1; D unclear. Germline V gene sequence: CDR1 MDHEN, CDR2 SYDVKM. The CDR3 loop spans 15 amino acids. V was pared by 1 base and J by 0 bases, with 9 bases between. The chain's CDR3 is CASSLFKNMNTEAFF. The CDR3 DNA reads as TGTGCCAGCAGTTTATTTAAGAACATGAACACTGAAGCTTTCTTT.